What follows are 22 T cell receptor beta chains derived from one specimen sequenced in a study of T cells in Graves' hyperthyroidism and ophthalmopathy. Amplification yielded TCR beta CDR3 regions, with RNA transcripts as the source. An initial round of RT-PCR targeting the TCR CDR3 relied on the HTBI primer set. One entry per CDR3 protein results from TCRdb running MiXCR on the multiplex PCR reads. The sample carries hundreds of thousands of distinct CDR3 sequences, around 14% recorded once. Sequenced: blood. These receptors were obtained from a woman aged 25 to 39 with Graves' hyperthyroidism.

The chain combines TRBV4-1 with TRBJ2-7; no clear D. CDR3 length equals 15 residues. Trimming left V 3 bases short and J 4 bases short, with 16 bases between. Germline V gene sequence: CDR1 MGHRA, CDR2 YSYEKL. The CDR3 reads CASSQTPGFTYEQYF. Here the CDR3 DNA reads TGCGCCAGCAGCCAGACCCCTGGGTTTACGTACGAGCAGTACTTC.

This clonotype turned up a few times. This chain links TRBV7-9 with TRBJ2-7; TRBD2 is a possible D gene (6 bases). Germline-derived CDR1 and CDR2 are SEHNR and FQNEAQ (reference sequence). This CDR3 has 14 residues. Trimming left V 8 bases short and J 4 bases short, with 18 bases between. In nucleotides, the CDR3 is TGTGCCAGCGGCAAGGGTCTGGCGGGATACGAGCAGTACTTC. It yields the protein CASGKGLAGYEQYF.

The chain employs TRBV4-2 and TRBJ1-5, with D hard to call. The CDR3 sequence is 15 residues long. V was cut by 0 bases and J by 7 bases, with 13 bases left in between. CDR1 and CDR2 from the germline V gene are LGHNA and YNFKEQ. The CDR3 bases are TGTGCCAGCAGCCAAGACAGAGGGTCGGGGCAGCCCCAGCATTTT. Translation: CASSQDRGSGQPQHF.

This clonotype was found many times. The chain recombines TRBV5-1 with TRBJ1-2; no clear D gene. V lost 2 bases and J lost 4, with 15 bases in between. Germline lookup yields CDR1 SGHRS and CDR2 YFSETQ. The CDR3 length is 15 residues. CDR3 in amino acids: CASSFSTSTGYGYTF. CDR3 DNA: TGCGCCAGCAGCTTCTCGACGAGTACCGGCTATGGCTACACCTTC.

The J gene is TRBJ1-1, the V gene TRBV7-3, with a possible D match to TRBD1 (5 bases). CDR3 length: 13 amino acids. Trimming pared 8 bases from V and 0 bases from J, leaving 10 bases between. Germline values: CDR1 SGHTA, CDR2 FQGTGA. CDR3 residues: CASGQLMNTEAFF. Written as DNA, the CDR3 is TGTGCCAGCGGACAACTGATGAACACTGAAGCTTTCTTT.

This clonotype was seen many times. The genes are TRBV7-3 and TRBJ2-1, with 9 positions matching TRBD2. Germline V lookup: CDR1 SGHTA, CDR2 FQGTGA. The CDR3 length is 13 residues. The J segment lost 9 bases and the V segment lost 9 bases, leaving 9 bases of the junction unmatched. CDR3 protein: CASRLAEGREQFF. The DNA of the CDR3 is TGTGCCAGTAGACTAGCGGAGGGGCGTGAGCAGTTCTTC.

This clonotype turned up a few times. The rearrangement links TRBV20-1 to TRBJ2-7; 9 bases agree with TRBD1. The trim removed 4 bases at V and 2 bases at J, leaving 9 bases unmatched. The CDR3 has 15 amino acids. Germline loops: CDR1 DFQATT, CDR2 SNEGSKA (reference sequence). CDR3 nucleotide sequence: TGCAGTGCTAAACGCCTGACAGGGGGTGCCTACGAGCAGTACTTC. Translating it yields CSAKRLTGGAYEQYF.

Ten or more counts support this clonotype. The genes are TRBV28 and TRBJ2-7; D perhaps matches TRBD1 (6 bases). The V gene's germline CDR1 is MDHEN and CDR2 SYDVKM. V shed 6 bases and J shed 4 bases, with 19 bases lying between them. The CDR3 covers 15 residues. The CDR3 sequence: CASSTHDRGGYEQYF. The CDR3 region has the DNA TGTGCCAGCAGCACTCACGACAGAGGGGGATACGAGCAGTACTTC. Full variable domain (outside the CDR3, taken from reference TRBV28 and TRBJ2-7): DVKVTQSSRYLVKRTGEKVFLECVQDMDHENMFWYRQDPGLGLRLIYFSYDVKMKEKGDIPEGYSVSREKKERFSLILESASTNQTSMYLCASSTHDRGGYEQYFGPGTRLTVT.

This clonotype has at least ten counts. The chain recombines TRBV11-2 with TRBJ2-5, with D perhaps TRBD1 (5 bases). The CDR3 sequence is 16 residues long. Germline loops: CDR1 SGHAT, CDR2 FQNNGV. Deletions cut 1 base from V and 5 bases from J, with 17 bases between. CDR3 loop: CASSLGVRDITETQYF. As DNA, the CDR3 is TGTGCCAGCAGCTTAGGTGTCAGGGATATTACTGAGACCCAGTACTTC.

This clonotype was detected only a few times. The gene calls are TRBV11-2 and TRBJ2-6; no reliable D call. Germline-derived CDR1 and CDR2 are SGHAT and FQNNGV. The V end lost 8 bases, the J end lost 2 bases, and 10 bases lay between the germline ends. CDR3 length equals 14 residues. The CDR3 reads CASAWQPGANVLTF. The CDR3 DNA reads TGTGCCAGCGCTTGGCAGCCTGGGGCCAACGTCCTGACTTTC.

This clonotype was detected ten times or more. The gene calls are TRBV28 and TRBJ2-5; 10 bases align to TRBD2. Per the germline V gene, CDR1 is MDHEN and CDR2 is SYDVKM. The CDR3 is made up of 16 amino acids. V shed 5 bases and J 5 bases; nucleotides not matched to a gene: 11. CDR3 nucleotide sequence: TGTGCCAGCAGTCTGAACGGACTAGCGGTTCGCGAGACCCAGTACTTC. Translated, it gives CASSLNGLAVRETQYF.

This clonotype appeared many times. This rearrangement joins TRBV7-2 to TRBJ2-2, with D possibly matching TRBD1 (5 bases). V was clipped by 5 bases and J by 5 bases, with 12 bases between them. Germline V gene lookup returns CDR1 SGHTA and CDR2 FQGNSA. This CDR3 region has 14 residues. The CDR3 DNA reads as TGTGCCAGCAGCCAAGCTCCAGGGACCGGGGAGCTGTTTTTT. Amino acids: CASSQAPGTGELFF.

The genes are TRBV20-1 and TRBJ2-5; TRBD1 or TRBD2 may be the D gene (5 bases each). This CDR3 spans 14 amino acids. V was shortened by 0 bases and J by 7 bases, with 15 bases between the two germline ends. Germline values: CDR1 DFQATT, CDR2 SNEGSKA (reference sequence). The chain's CDR3 is CSAREPGSLGTQYF. DNA for the CDR3: TGCAGTGCTAGAGAACCAGGGAGTCTTGGGACCCAGTACTTC.

This chain uses TRBV5-1 with TRBJ2-7, with 10 positions matching TRBD2. The CDR3 runs 14 residues. V lost 0 bases to trimming and J lost 7 bases; unmatched junction nucleotides: 4. Germline CDR1 and CDR2: SGHRS and YFSETQ. The CDR3 DNA is TGCGCCAGCAGCTTGGAGCGGGAGGGCCAAGAGCAGTACTTC. Amino acid sequence: CASSLEREGQEQYF.

This clonotype was recorded at least ten times. The CDR3 DNA reads TGCGCCAGCAGTCTTCACAGCGGGACAGGGGATACACCCCTCCACTTT. It encodes CASSLHSGTGDTPLHF. The J gene is TRBJ1-6, the V gene TRBV5-1; TRBD1 matches at 10 bases. The CDR3 has 16 amino acids. Trimming at V came to 5 bases and at J to 11 bases, leaving 13 bases not matched to a gene. Germline CDR1 is SGHRS and CDR2 is YFSETQ.

A few counts support this clonotype. A read error is possible here, since a much larger clone lies one base away. This rearrangement joins TRBV28 to TRBJ2-3, with D possibly being TRBD1 (6 bases). Germline V gene lookup returns CDR1 MDHEN and CDR2 SYDVKM. CDR3 length equals 13 residues. The CDR3 sequence: CASVRQSTGTQYF. CDR3 sequence (DNA): TGTGCCAGCGTTAGACAGTCGACAGGTACGCAGTATTTT.

A note on this clonotype: This may be a read error, as it is one base from a much larger clone. CDR3 in DNA: TGTGCCAGCGGCCGTCGGACCGACTACAATGAGCGGTTCTTC. This gives the protein CASGRRTDYNERFF. The chain recombines TRBV6-1 with TRBJ2-1; D perhaps matches TRBD2 (5 bases). The CDR3 totals 14 residues. From germline, CDR1 is MNHNS and CDR2 SASEGT.

A remark on this clonotype: This may be a read error, as it is one base from a much larger clone. The rearrangement uses TRBV20-1 and TRBJ2-1; 15 bases are a match to TRBD2. V lost 2 bases, J lost 12 bases, and 8 bases stayed unmatched. Germline values: CDR1 DFQATT, CDR2 SNEGSKA (reference sequence). This CDR3 has 15 amino acids. The CDR3 loop reads CSARWSGLAGGGQFF. CDR3 in DNA: TGCAGTGCTAGATGGTCGGGACTAGCGGGAGGCGGGCAGTTCTTC.

This clonotype was detected ten times or more. This chain connects TRBV20-1 to TRBJ1-1, with a weak D call TRBD1 (5 bases). The length of the CDR3 is 13 residues. Between the trimmed V and J ends, which lost 5 bases and 0 bases, there was a span of 10 bases. The V gene's germline CDR1 is DFQATT and CDR2 SNEGSKA (reference sequence). The CDR3 protein is CSASGLMNTEAFF. The CDR3 coding sequence is TGCAGTGCTTCGGGACTCATGAACACTGAAGCTTTCTTT.

This clonotype was seen only a few times. One base away lies a much larger clone, so this may be a sequencing read error. The V and J genes are TRBV11-3 and TRBJ2-1, with 7 bases matching TRBD2. Germline trimming cut 2 bases from V and 3 bases from J; bases unmatched to any gene: 7. This CDR3 spans 16 amino acids. Germline-derived CDR1 and CDR2 are SGHNT and YENEEA. The CDR3 bases are TGTGCCAGCAGCTTAACCGGGGCTAGCGGCTACAATGAGCAGTTCTTC. Translated, it gives CASSLTGASGYNEQFF. The whole variable domain, filled in from reference TRBV11-3 and TRBJ2-1, reads EAGVVQSPRYKIIEKKQPVAFWCNPISGHNTLYWYLQNLGQGPELLIRYENEEAVDDSQLPKDRFSAERLKGVDSTLKIQPAELGDSAVYLCASSLTGASGYNEQFFGPGTRLTVL.

This clonotype was counted at least ten times. The chain carries TRBV5-1 and TRBJ2-3; 10 bases align to TRBD1. CDR1 is SGHRS and CDR2 is YFSETQ in the germline V gene. The V gene end was trimmed by 5 bases and the J gene end by 1 base; junction bases not matched to a gene: 4. This CDR3 is 15 amino acids long. The CDR3 protein is CASRYGTGGTDTQYF. The CDR3, as DNA: TGCGCCAGCAGATACGGGACAGGGGGCACAGATACGCAGTATTTT.

The chain recombines TRBV9 with TRBJ1-4, with 7 positions matching TRBD1. The junction had 10 bases not matched to a gene; V was cut back by 6 bases and J by 2 bases. Germline values: CDR1 SGDLS, CDR2 YYNGEE. CDR3 length: 16 amino acids. The CDR3 protein is CASMDDRDRTNEKLFF. CDR3 coding DNA: TGTGCCAGCATGGATGACAGGGATCGGACTAATGAAAAACTGTTTTTT.